Below are 29 T cell receptor beta chains sequenced from a single sample in a study of tumor-infiltrating lymphocytes in glioblastoma multiforme. Three nested ARM-PCR rounds with V-beta and C-beta primers built TCRB libraries. TCRdb recomputed calls from the multiplex PCR reads with MiXCR, one row per CDR3 protein. The sample has about 32,000 distinct CDR3 sequences; approximately 60% are singletons. The sample comprised brain tumor tissue. Source of these receptors: a male donor with glioblastoma.

As concerns this clonotype: An end of the junction differs from the germline gene, which may be a read error. The chain employs TRBV6-5 and TRBJ2-1; TRBD2 might be the D (5 bases). Germline V gene data show CDR1 as MNHEY and CDR2 as SVGAGI. The CDR3 is made up of 13 amino acids. DNA of the CDR3: TGTGCCAGCAGTTACTCTCCTTGGAATGAGCGGTTATTC. It is translated as CASSYSPWNERLF.

There are many counts of this clonotype. The chain joins TRBV5-1 to TRBJ2-2; possibly TRBD1 for D (6 bases). The CDR3 is made up of 16 amino acids. The V gene's germline CDR1 is SGHRS and CDR2 YFSETQ. Trimming cost V 4 bases and J 4 bases, with 17 bases left between them. The CDR3 loop is CASSGERQVLTGELFF. Written as DNA, the CDR3 is TGCGCCAGCAGCGGGGAAAGACAGGTTCTCACCGGGGAGCTGTTTTTT.

At least ten counts were recorded for this clonotype. The rearrangement uses TRBV5-6 and TRBJ2-7; perhaps TRBD2 as D (5 bases). Trimming removed 1 base at V and 5 bases at J, with 10 bases between. The CDR3 is 13 residues long. CDR1 SGHDT and CDR2 YYEEEE come from the germline V gene. CDR3 DNA sequence: TGTGCCAGCAGCTTGACTAGTCTCCACGAGCAGTACTTC. This translates into CASSLTSLHEQYF.

The chain links TRBV5-1 to TRBJ1-1, with D possibly matching TRBD1 (6 bases). This CDR3 is 15 amino acids long. Trimming removed 1 base from V and 0 bases from J, with 10 bases in between. Germline V gene data show CDR1 as SGHRS and CDR2 as YFSETQ. The CDR3: CASSLLQGMNTEAFF. In DNA form, the CDR3 reads TGCGCCAGCAGCTTGCTGCAGGGGATGAACACTGAAGCTTTCTTT.

The chain combines TRBV12-3 or TRBV12-4 with TRBJ2-7, with 7 bases lining up with TRBD1. This CDR3 spans 14 amino acids. The V and J ends lost 5 bases and 3 bases, in that order; junction bases with no gene match: 7. The CDR3 DNA follows: TGTGCCAGCAGTCGTGGGGGACAGTACTACGAGCAGTACTTC. This codes for CASSRGGQYYEQYF.

Details on this clonotype: A read error may produce the germline difference seen at one junction end. The rearrangement uses TRBV29-1 and TRBJ2-1, with 9 bases lining up with TRBD2. Germline V gene lookup returns CDR1 SQVTM and CDR2 ANQGSEA. The CDR3 is 13 amino acids. In DNA form, the CDR3 reads TGCAGCGCTCATAGACTAGCGGACAATGAGCAGATCTTC. It translates to CSAHRLADNEQIF.

The chain carries TRBV12-3 or TRBV12-4 and TRBJ2-5; D may be TRBD1 or TRBD2 (5 bases each). The CDR3 runs 13 residues. The V end was cut by 10 bases, the J end by 1 base, with 13 bases between. The CDR3 is CAIGTGSQETQYF. The CDR3 bases are TGTGCCATCGGGACGGGGTCCCAAGAGACCCAGTACTTC.

This clonotype was seen more than once but under ten times. V is TRBV7-3 and J is TRBJ2-2; D unresolved. V gave up 7 bases and J gave up 3 bases, with 12 bases separating them. CDR3 size: 14 residues. Germline values: CDR1 SGHTA, CDR2 FQGTGA. The CDR3 loop is CASKRSVDTGELFF. The CDR3 DNA sequence: TGTGCCAGCAAACGGAGCGTTGACACCGGGGAGCTGTTTTTT.

The rearrangement uses TRBV6-2 or TRBV6-3 and TRBJ1-5; D gene ambiguous. CDR1 is MNHEY, CDR2 SVGEGT, per germline. The V end was cut by 7 bases, the J end by 9 bases, with 16 bases between. This CDR3 has 13 amino acids. The CDR3 loop reads CASTTAYCRPQHF. The CDR3 DNA reads as TGTGCCAGCACAACGGCCTATTGTCGGCCCCAGCATTTT.

Details on this clonotype: Germline and junction disagree at one end, which may indicate a read error. This chain connects TRBV20-1 to TRBJ2-7; 7 bases map to TRBD1. Germline CDR1 DFQATT, CDR2 SNEGSKA (reference sequence). This CDR3 is built from 13 residues. CDR3 sequence: CSASPGTDYQQYF. The DNA for the CDR3 is TGCAGTGCTTCGCCCGGGACAGACTACCAGCAGTACTTC.

For this clonotype: The conserved final phenylalanine or tryptophan is absent from the CDR3, which likely points to a read error. V usage is TRBV5-6 and J usage is TRBJ2-1, with TRBD2 identical over 10 bases. Per the germline V gene, CDR1 is SGHDT and CDR2 is YYEEEE. CDR3 size: 15 residues. CDR3 bases: TGTGTCAGCACCCGAAGCGGGAGGGCTTACAGTGAGCAGTTCCTC. Protein sequence: CVSTRSGRAYSEQFL.

Comments on this clonotype: This CDR3 fails to terminate in the conserved phenylalanine or tryptophan, so it likely reflects a read error. The chain recombines TRBV20-1 with TRBJ2-7, with D uncertain. The CDR3 is 12 residues long. Germline CDR1 reads DFQATT; CDR2 reads SNEGSKA (reference sequence). V gave up 0 bases and J gave up 8 bases, with 11 bases separating them. The CDR3 here is CSARDLGYKQYI. The CDR3 bases are TGCAGTGCTAGAGATCTGGGGTACAAGCAGTACATC.

The rearrangement links TRBV20-1 to TRBJ1-2; D is unresolved. Germline lookup yields CDR1 DFQATT and CDR2 SNEGSKA (reference sequence). The CDR3 length is 14 residues. The ends were cut back, 3 bases at V and 4 bases at J, with 15 bases in the middle. Written as DNA, the CDR3 is TGCAGTGCTAGCCAAATTACATGGAGCTATGGCTACACCTTC. The encoded protein is CSASQITWSYGYTF.

About this clonotype itself: Likely a read error: the CDR3 ends without its conserved phenylalanine or tryptophan. The V gene is TRBV20-1, the J gene TRBJ1-2; 7 positions match TRBD1. The V gene's germline CDR1 is DFQATT and CDR2 SNEGSKA (reference sequence). V shed 5 bases, J shed 4 bases, and the junction held 10 bases outside the gene matches. This CDR3 region has 14 residues. CDR3 sequence reads: CSASGTVTSYGYTV. CDR3 sequence (DNA): TGCAGTGCTTCAGGGACAGTCACCTCCTATGGCTACACCGTC.

In regard to this clonotype: Compared with germline, one end of the junction differs, possibly owing to a read error. The chain couples TRBV6-5 to TRBJ2-7; the D gene could be TRBD1 or TRBD2 (5 bases each). The CDR3 is 16 amino acids. In germline, CDR1 is MNHEY, CDR2 SVGAGI. This CDR3 reads CANSKKGRQISYEQYF. CDR3 sequence (DNA): TGTGCCAACAGTAAGAAGGGACGTCAGATCTCCTACGAGCAGTACTTC.

This clonotype was seen only a few times. One end of the junction is discordant with germline, which a read error may explain. The chain carries TRBV6-1 and TRBJ2-7; D ambiguous. Germline CDR1 MNHNS, CDR2 SASEGT. This CDR3 spans 14 amino acids. The CDR3 sequence: CASRGSRNSYEQYF. As DNA, the CDR3 is TGTGCCAGTAGAGGCTCGAGGAACTCCTATGAGCAGTACTTC.

This clonotype was recorded at least ten times. This CDR3 reads CASSSSLAVTDTQYF. The DNA of the CDR3 is TGTGCCAGCAGCTCCTCGTTGGCGGTCACAGATACGCAGTATTTT. The rearrangement joins TRBV5-6 to TRBJ2-3; D unclear. From germline, CDR1 is SGHDT and CDR2 YYEEEE. Trimming removed 3 bases from V and 2 bases from J, with 13 bases in between. CDR3 length: 15 amino acids.

A word on this clonotype: One junction end disagrees with the germline gene, perhaps due to a read error. The V gene is TRBV20-1, the J gene TRBJ1-4, with TRBD1 matching over 7 bases. CDR3 length equals 15 residues. Germline-derived CDR1 and CDR2 are DFQATT and SNEGSKA (reference sequence). The CDR3 bases are TGCAGTGCCCTCGTCGATCAGGGGGTGGGTGAAAAACTGTCTTTT. Translated: CSALVDQGVGEKLSF.

This clonotype was counted ten times or more. This chain connects TRBV10-2 to TRBJ2-7; D not certain. The V gene's germline CDR1 is WSHSY and CDR2 SAAADI. Trimming took off 4 bases at V and 1 base at J, with 5 bases between the two ends. This CDR3 contains 12 residues. The chain's CDR3 is CASSASSYEQYF. CDR3 DNA sequence: TGCGCCAGCAGTGCTTCTTCCTACGAGCAGTACTTC.

Turning to this clonotype: At one end, the junction sequence differs from germline, possibly due to a read error. V is TRBV20-1 and J is TRBJ2-5; D is ambiguous. The germline gives CDR1 DFQATT, CDR2 SNEGSKA (reference sequence). The CDR3 sequence is 12 residues long. The chain's CDR3 is CSARPGAETLYF. The CDR3 coding sequence is TGCAGTGCTAGACCTGGAGCTGAGACCCTGTACTTC.

This clonotype has a count of ten or more. The chain couples TRBV6-6 to TRBJ1-4; perhaps TRBD1 as D (5 bases). The CDR3 covers 12 residues. Trimming left V 6 bases short and J 12 bases short, with 14 bases between. Germline assignment: CDR1 MNHNY and CDR2 SVGAGI (reference sequence). The CDR3 loop reads CASSPTVGELFF. As DNA, the CDR3 is TGTGCCAGCAGCCCGACAGTTGGGGAACTGTTTTTT.

This clonotype is medium-sized by share. This rearrangement joins TRBV6-1 to TRBJ2-1, with D perhaps given as TRBD1 or TRBD2 (5 bases each). Per germline, CDR1 MNHNS and CDR2 SASEGT. The length of the CDR3 is 15 residues. The V end lost 4 bases, the J end lost 8 bases, and 18 bases lay between the germline ends. The CDR3 spells CASSVGTRNRDEQFF. The CDR3 nucleotides are TGTGCCAGCAGTGTCGGGACCCGGAATCGCGATGAGCAGTTCTTC.

Of note for this clonotype: Its ends do not fully match the called genes, so a read error is possible. The CDR3 protein is CASSHYSHTPTAYDQYF. The CDR3 region has the DNA TGTGCCAGCAGCCACTACTCCCATACCCCCACCGCCTACGATCAGTACTTC. The chain couples TRBV4-2 to TRBJ2-7, with no clear D. Germline values: CDR1 LGHNA, CDR2 YNFKEQ. This CDR3 contains 17 residues.

A remark on this clonotype: The junction and the germline gene differ at one end; a read error may be behind it. The chain carries TRBV11-2 and TRBJ1-2; 9 positions match TRBD1. Per germline, CDR1 SGHAT and CDR2 FQNNGV. The CDR3 has 14 amino acids. The CDR3 sequence: CASSFGQGLYGYTF. The CDR3 nucleotides are TGTGCCAGCAGCTTCGGACAGGGGTTGTATGGTTACACCTTC.

Worth noting for this clonotype: One junction end disagrees with the germline gene, perhaps due to a read error. This sequence joins TRBV6-1 and TRBJ2-1; D remains ambiguous. This CDR3 is built from 14 residues. The germline CDR1 and CDR2 sequences are MNHNS and SASEGT. The CDR3 is CASSLETTLNEQLF. The CDR3 nucleotides are TGTGCCAGCAGTTTAGAAACTACTTTGAATGAGCAGTTATTC.

Concerning this clonotype itself: The conserved phenylalanine or tryptophan normally closing the CDR3 is absent here, so this likely arose from a read error. The V gene is TRBV6-6, the J gene TRBJ1-6; D gene ambiguous. V gave up 6 bases and J gave up 7 bases, with 13 bases separating them. Germline V gene lookup returns CDR1 MNHNY and CDR2 SVGAGI (reference sequence). The CDR3 totals 14 residues. CDR3 in amino acids: CASSHGLLNSPLHI. The CDR3 DNA reads TGTGCCAGCAGCCATGGACTGTTAAATTCACCCCTCCACATA.

The sample holds many counts of this clonotype. This may come from a read error, since a much larger clone is one base off. The chain carries TRBV6-1 and TRBJ2-4; 7 nucleotides align to TRBD2. The ends lost 6 bases at V and 5 bases at J; junction bases unmatched: 7. This CDR3 spans 14 amino acids. Germline V gene sequence: CDR1 MNHNS, CDR2 SASEGT. In DNA form, the CDR3 reads TGTGCCAGCAGACTGGGACTAACGGAAAACATTCAGTACTTC. It specifies CASRLGLTENIQYF.

On this clonotype: An end of the junction does not agree with germline; a read error may underlie this. The rearrangement uses TRBV24-1 and TRBJ2-2; TRBD2 matches at 8 bases. Germline CDR1 is KGHDR and CDR2 is SFDVKD. The CDR3 extends over 16 amino acids. As DNA, the CDR3 is TGTGTCACCAGTTCAAGCGGGAGAGCCAACACCGGGGAGCTGTTTTTT. Its protein is CVTSSSGRANTGELFF.

This clonotype was detected many times. The rearrangement uses TRBV13 and TRBJ2-7; 7 bases are shared with TRBD1. The trim removed 5 bases at V and 2 bases at J, leaving 6 bases unmatched. Germline CDR1 reads PRHDT; CDR2 reads FYEKMQ (reference sequence). This CDR3 is 14 amino acids long. Here the CDR3 DNA reads TGTGCCAGCAGCACCAGGACAGGAACCTACGAGCAGTACTTC. Its protein is CASSTRTGTYEQYF.